This is a list of T cell receptor beta chains from one sample in a study of blood T cell repertoires in COVID-19. Data came from immunoSEQ multiplex PCR; TCRdb stores just in-frame clones and leaves some out. Here the sample spans more than 95,000 clones, 90% being singletons. Sequencing was done on a sample of peripheral blood. The receptors shown here come from a man between 60 and 75 years old with acute or convalescent COVID-19. CDR3s include the opening cysteine and the closing phenylalanine or tryptophan. Each record gives: CDR3 DNA, CDR3 protein, J gene, D gene, clone size, V gene. A D gene is named only where the DNA matches it firmly. Rows give clone size only sometimes, using once, few, many, or a class for an expanded clone.

CDR3nt: TGTGCCATCAGTGAGGGGGGCGGTAGCAATCAGCCCCAGCATTTT
CDR3aa: CAISEGGGSNQPQHF
j_gene: TRBJ1-5
d_gene: -
abundance: -
v_gene: TRBV10-3

CDR3nt: TGCGCCAGCAGCTTGGGAGACAGGAGCCTTCAAGAGACCCAGTACTTC
CDR3aa: CASSLGDRSLQETQYF
j_gene: TRBJ2-5
d_gene: -
abundance: -
v_gene: TRBV5-1

CDR3nt: TGTGCCAGTATAGGGACCGGGACATCGGATTATAGCAATCAGCCCCAGCATTTT
CDR3aa: CASIGTGTSDYSNQPQHF
j_gene: TRBJ1-5
d_gene: -
abundance: -
v_gene: TRBV19

CDR3nt: TGCGCCAGCAGCTTAAGAGACAGGGGGGACACTGAAGCTTTCTTT
CDR3aa: CASSLRDRGDTEAFF
j_gene: TRBJ1-1
d_gene: TRBD1
abundance: -
v_gene: TRBV5-1

CDR3nt: TGTGCCAGCAGCTTACACAGAGACTATGGCTACACCTTC
CDR3aa: CASSLHRDYGYTF
j_gene: TRBJ1-2
d_gene: -
abundance: -
v_gene: TRBV7-2

CDR3nt: TGTGCCAGCAGTTTACAGGGATGGGATCAGCCCCAGCATTTT
CDR3aa: CASSLQGWDQPQHF
j_gene: TRBJ1-5
d_gene: -
abundance: -
v_gene: TRBV6-5

CDR3nt: TGTGCCAGCAGTGAAGCGGCCGGGACAGTCTATAATTCACCCCTCCACTTT
CDR3aa: CASSEAAGTVYNSPLHF
j_gene: TRBJ1-6
d_gene: TRBD1
abundance: -
v_gene: TRBV6-1

CDR3nt: TGTGCCAGCTCACCCGGACTAGCGGGGGGGACCGTAGATACGCAGTATTTT
CDR3aa: CASSPGLAGGTVDTQYF
j_gene: TRBJ2-3
d_gene: TRBD2
abundance: -
v_gene: TRBV18

CDR3nt: TGTGCCAGCAGCCCCGGGACAGGGGAGATTGAAGCTTTCTTT
CDR3aa: CASSPGTGEIEAFF
j_gene: TRBJ1-1
d_gene: TRBD1
abundance: many
v_gene: TRBV3-1/TRBV3-2

CDR3nt: TGCAGTGCCAGTGGGTGGGGCGGCAGACTCTCCAATGAGCAGTTCTTC
CDR3aa: CSASGWGGRLSNEQFF
j_gene: TRBJ2-1
d_gene: -
abundance: -
v_gene: TRBV20-1

CDR3nt: TGTGCCAGCAGTCCGGGGGACAGGGACCATCAGCCCCAGCATTTT
CDR3aa: CASSPGDRDHQPQHF
j_gene: TRBJ1-5
d_gene: TRBD1
abundance: -
v_gene: TRBV6-5

CDR3nt: TGTGCCAGCAGTTCGGGGAGAGAGAGTCAGCCCCAGCATTTT
CDR3aa: CASSSGRESQPQHF
j_gene: TRBJ1-5
d_gene: -
abundance: -
v_gene: TRBV6-1

CDR3nt: TGCGCCAGCAGCTTGGCGCCGGGACAGTACACTGAAGCTTTCTTT
CDR3aa: CASSLAPGQYTEAFF
j_gene: TRBJ1-1
d_gene: TRBD1
abundance: -
v_gene: TRBV5-1

CDR3nt: TGTGCCAGCAGCCAAGATTGGAACAGCCTAAATGAAAAACTGTTTTTT
CDR3aa: CASSQDWNSLNEKLFF
j_gene: TRBJ1-4
d_gene: -
abundance: -
v_gene: TRBV3-1/TRBV3-2

CDR3nt: TGTGCCAGCAGCTTAAGGGTGGGGAGCACTGAAGCTTTCTTT
CDR3aa: CASSLRVGSTEAFF
j_gene: TRBJ1-1
d_gene: -
abundance: -
v_gene: TRBV5-5

CDR3nt: TGTGCCAGCAGCTTAACAGCTAGCACAGATACGCAGTATTTT
CDR3aa: CASSLTASTDTQYF
j_gene: TRBJ2-3
d_gene: -
abundance: -
v_gene: TRBV5-6

CDR3nt: TGTGCCAGTAGCGGAGGGCCCGCCGGGACCCAGTACTTC
CDR3aa: CASSGGPAGTQYF
j_gene: TRBJ2-5
d_gene: -
abundance: -
v_gene: TRBV19

CDR3nt: TGTGCCAGCAGGGCCTGGGGGGACACTGAAGCTTTCTTT
CDR3aa: CASRAWGDTEAFF
j_gene: TRBJ1-1
d_gene: -
abundance: -
v_gene: TRBV27

CDR3nt: TGTGCCAGCAGTTCGACCGGGACAGGGGGCCATGGCTACACCTTC
CDR3aa: CASSSTGTGGHGYTF
j_gene: TRBJ1-2
d_gene: TRBD1
abundance: once
v_gene: TRBV6-5

CDR3nt: TGCGCCAGCAGCTCTGGGACAGGGAGTGGCTACACCTTC
CDR3aa: CASSSGTGSGYTF
j_gene: TRBJ1-2
d_gene: TRBD1
abundance: -
v_gene: TRBV5-1

CDR3nt: TGTGCCAGCAGCTTAGCCCAAACAGGGGCCCCATATGGCTACACCTTC
CDR3aa: CASSLAQTGAPYGYTF
j_gene: TRBJ1-2
d_gene: TRBD1
abundance: -
v_gene: TRBV7-2

CDR3nt: TGCGCCAGCAGCCAAGATTTGGGGTCAGGGCGAGGCTACACCTTC
CDR3aa: CASSQDLGSGRGYTF
j_gene: TRBJ1-2
d_gene: -
abundance: -
v_gene: TRBV4-1

CDR3nt: TGTGCCAGCAGTCTGACAGGGTTGAACACTGAAGCTTTCTTT
CDR3aa: CASSLTGLNTEAFF
j_gene: TRBJ1-1
d_gene: TRBD1
abundance: once
v_gene: TRBV27

CDR3nt: TGTGCCAGTAGTATACGGGGGGGTAACTATGGCTACACCTTC
CDR3aa: CASSIRGGNYGYTF
j_gene: TRBJ1-2
d_gene: -
abundance: -
v_gene: TRBV19

CDR3nt: TGTGCCAGCAGCTTAGACATTTACAGGACAGGGGGCACCTATGGCTACACCTTC
CDR3aa: CASSLDIYRTGGTYGYTF
j_gene: TRBJ1-2
d_gene: TRBD1
abundance: -
v_gene: TRBV7-9

CDR3nt: TGTGCCAGCAGGAATTTCCTAGGGAGCAATGAGCAGTTCTTC
CDR3aa: CASRNFLGSNEQFF
j_gene: TRBJ2-1
d_gene: -
abundance: -
v_gene: TRBV2

CDR3nt: TGCGCCAGCACGTCGCAGGGCTACACAGATACGCAGTATTTT
CDR3aa: CASTSQGYTDTQYF
j_gene: TRBJ2-3
d_gene: -
abundance: -
v_gene: TRBV5-1

CDR3nt: TGTGCCAGCAGTTACACGTCGACCGCGGGCACTGAAGCTTTCTTT
CDR3aa: CASSYTSTAGTEAFF
j_gene: TRBJ1-1
d_gene: -
abundance: -
v_gene: TRBV6-5

CDR3nt: TGTGCCAGCAGCTTAGGGGGCGCGGACAATTCACCCCTCCACTTT
CDR3aa: CASSLGGADNSPLHF
j_gene: TRBJ1-6
d_gene: -
abundance: -
v_gene: TRBV7-2

CDR3nt: TGCAGTGCTAGTGGGACGGGGACAGGGTTTGAAAAACTGTTTTTT
CDR3aa: CSASGTGTGFEKLFF
j_gene: TRBJ1-4
d_gene: TRBD1
abundance: -
v_gene: TRBV20-1

CDR3nt: TGTGCCAGCAGTTACTCCAGGGGTTCCACCACCTTT
CDR3aa: CASSYSRGSTTF
j_gene: TRBJ1-1
d_gene: -
abundance: -
v_gene: TRBV6-2/TRBV6-3

CDR3nt: TGCAGCGGCCAACCAGGGGGAGAGACCCAGTACTTC
CDR3aa: CSGQPGGETQYF
j_gene: TRBJ2-5
d_gene: TRBD1
abundance: -
v_gene: TRBV29-1

CDR3nt: TGCAGCGTTCGGACTAGCGGGAACAATGAGCAGTTCTTC
CDR3aa: CSVRTSGNNEQFF
j_gene: TRBJ2-1
d_gene: TRBD2
abundance: -
v_gene: TRBV29-1

CDR3nt: TGTGCCAGCAGTTTGGGACAAGGCTATGGCTACACCTTC
CDR3aa: CASSLGQGYGYTF
j_gene: TRBJ1-2
d_gene: -
abundance: -
v_gene: TRBV12-3/TRBV12-4

CDR3nt: TGTGCCATCAGGGGGACAGGGATTGGGTATGGCTACACCTTC
CDR3aa: CAIRGTGIGYGYTF
j_gene: TRBJ1-2
d_gene: TRBD1
abundance: -
v_gene: TRBV10-3

CDR3nt: TGTGCCAGCAGCCGCCTTACGGGAACCGGGGAGCTGTTTTTT
CDR3aa: CASSRLTGTGELFF
j_gene: TRBJ2-2
d_gene: -
abundance: -
v_gene: TRBV7-9

CDR3nt: TGTGCCAGCAGCGATCACGGACAGGGGGCCCGGGAGCAGTTCTTC
CDR3aa: CASSDHGQGAREQFF
j_gene: TRBJ2-1
d_gene: TRBD1
abundance: once
v_gene: TRBV3-1/TRBV3-2

CDR3nt: TGTGCCAGCAGGATCGGGACAGGGAAAGGCTACACCTTC
CDR3aa: CASRIGTGKGYTF
j_gene: TRBJ1-2
d_gene: TRBD1
abundance: -
v_gene: TRBV6-5

CDR3nt: TGTGCCAGCAGTTCCTGGACAGGGCGGAGATACACCTTC
CDR3aa: CASSSWTGRRYTF
j_gene: TRBJ1-2
d_gene: TRBD1
abundance: -
v_gene: TRBV6-5